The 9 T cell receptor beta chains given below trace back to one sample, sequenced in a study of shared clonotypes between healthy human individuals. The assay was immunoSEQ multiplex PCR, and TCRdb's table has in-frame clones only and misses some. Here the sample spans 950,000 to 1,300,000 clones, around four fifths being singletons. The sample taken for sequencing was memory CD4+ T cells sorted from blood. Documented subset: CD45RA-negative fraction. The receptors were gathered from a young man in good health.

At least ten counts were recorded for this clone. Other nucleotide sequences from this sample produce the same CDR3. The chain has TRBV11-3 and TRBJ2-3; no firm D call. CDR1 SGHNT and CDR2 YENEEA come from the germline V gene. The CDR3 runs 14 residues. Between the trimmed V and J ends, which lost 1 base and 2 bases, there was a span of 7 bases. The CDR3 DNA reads TGTGCCAGCAGCTTAGGTGCACCCACAGATACGCAGTATTTT. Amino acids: CASSLGAPTDTQYF.

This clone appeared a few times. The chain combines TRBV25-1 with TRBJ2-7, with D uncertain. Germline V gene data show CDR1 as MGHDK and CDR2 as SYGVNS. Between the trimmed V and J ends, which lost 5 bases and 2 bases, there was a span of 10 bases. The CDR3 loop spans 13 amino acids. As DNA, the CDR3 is TGTGCCAGCAGTTACGGACGGGCCTACGAGCAGTACTTC. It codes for CASSYGRAYEQYF.

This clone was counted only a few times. The CDR3 reads CASNRGLGYTF. The CDR3 DNA is TGTGCCAGCAATCGGGGTTTAGGCTACACCTTC. The V and J genes are TRBV28 and TRBJ1-2; D is ambiguous. Germline lookup yields CDR1 MDHEN and CDR2 SYDVKM. V was shortened by 7 bases and J by 8 bases, with 11 bases between the two germline ends. The CDR3 runs 11 residues.

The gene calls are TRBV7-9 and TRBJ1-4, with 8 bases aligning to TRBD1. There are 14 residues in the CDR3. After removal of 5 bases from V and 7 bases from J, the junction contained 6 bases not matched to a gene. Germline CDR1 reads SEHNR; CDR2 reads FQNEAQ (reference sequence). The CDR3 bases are TGTGCCAGCAGCCCGACAGGGGCGGTTGAAAAACTGTTTTTT. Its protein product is CASSPTGAVEKLFF.

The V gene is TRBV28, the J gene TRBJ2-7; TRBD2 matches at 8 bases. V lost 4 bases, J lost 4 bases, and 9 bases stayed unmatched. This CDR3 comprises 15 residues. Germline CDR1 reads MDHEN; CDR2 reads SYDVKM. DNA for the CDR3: TGTGCCAGCAGTTCAGCCGGGACTAGTGATTACGAGCAGTACTTC. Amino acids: CASSSAGTSDYEQYF. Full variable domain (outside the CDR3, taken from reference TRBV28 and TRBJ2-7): DVKVTQSSRYLVKRTGEKVFLECVQDMDHENMFWYRQDPGLGLRLIYFSYDVKMKEKGDIPEGYSVSREKKERFSLILESASTNQTSMYLCASSSAGTSDYEQYFGPGTRLTVT.

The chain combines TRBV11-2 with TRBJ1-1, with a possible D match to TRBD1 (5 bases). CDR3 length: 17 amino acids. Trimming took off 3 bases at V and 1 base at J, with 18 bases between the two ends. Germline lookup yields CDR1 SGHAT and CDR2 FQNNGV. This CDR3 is CASSFLFPGRTNTEAFF. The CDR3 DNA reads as TGTGCCAGCAGCTTCCTATTTCCGGGACGTACGAACACTGAAGCTTTCTTT.

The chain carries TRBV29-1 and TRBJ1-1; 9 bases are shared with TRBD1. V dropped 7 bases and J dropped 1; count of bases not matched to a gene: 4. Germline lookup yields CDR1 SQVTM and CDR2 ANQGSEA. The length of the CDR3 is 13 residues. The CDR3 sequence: CSAGTGRNTEAFF. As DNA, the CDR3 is TGCAGCGCGGGGACAGGGAGGAACACTGAAGCTTTCTTT.

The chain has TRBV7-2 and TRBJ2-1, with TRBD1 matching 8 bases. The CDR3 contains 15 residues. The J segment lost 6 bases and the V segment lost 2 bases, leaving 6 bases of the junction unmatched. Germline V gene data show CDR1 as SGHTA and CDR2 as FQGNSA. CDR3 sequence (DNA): TGTGCCAGCAGCTTAAGCCAGGGGGCTTTCAATGAGCAGTTCTTC. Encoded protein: CASSLSQGAFNEQFF.

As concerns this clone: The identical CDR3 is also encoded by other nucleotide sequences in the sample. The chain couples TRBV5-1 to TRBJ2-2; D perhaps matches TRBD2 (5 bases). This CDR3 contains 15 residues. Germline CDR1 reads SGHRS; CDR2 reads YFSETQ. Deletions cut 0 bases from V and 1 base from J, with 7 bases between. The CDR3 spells CASSLGGRNTGELFF. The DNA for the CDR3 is TGCGCCAGCAGCTTGGGAGGGAGGAACACCGGGGAGCTGTTTTTT.